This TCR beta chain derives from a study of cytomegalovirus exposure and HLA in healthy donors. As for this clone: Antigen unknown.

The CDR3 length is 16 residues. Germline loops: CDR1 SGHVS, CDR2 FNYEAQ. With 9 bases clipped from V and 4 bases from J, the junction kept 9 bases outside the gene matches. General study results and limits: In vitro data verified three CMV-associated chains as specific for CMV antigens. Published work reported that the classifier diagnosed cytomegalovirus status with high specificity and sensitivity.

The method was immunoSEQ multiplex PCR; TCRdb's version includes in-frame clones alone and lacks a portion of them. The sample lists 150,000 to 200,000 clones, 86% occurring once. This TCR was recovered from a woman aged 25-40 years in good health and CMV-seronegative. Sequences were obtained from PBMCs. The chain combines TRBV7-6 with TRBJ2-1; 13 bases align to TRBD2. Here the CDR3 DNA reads TGTGCCAGACAACCGGGACTAGCGGGATTATACAATGAGCAGTTCTTC. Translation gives CARQPGLAGLYNEQFF.